This T cell receptor (beta chain) is drawn from a study of PD-1 blockade in classical Hodgkin lymphoma. V was cut by 4 bases and J by 3 bases, with 13 bases left in between. Germline CDR1 SGHKS, CDR2 YYEKEE (reference sequence). This CDR3 contains 14 residues. Profiled with immunoSEQ multiplex PCR; TCRdb holds only in-frame clones, not every one. This repertoire shows about 44,000 clones, less than 75% found once; its top ten account for 2.5% to 3.5%. Time point described: cycle 4 day 1 (C4D1), after more than 5 weeks of nivolumab. There was relapse after autologous stem cell transplantation in every patient, and there was variation in brentuximab vedotin exposure.

This specimen was peripheral blood mononuclear cells (PBMCs), taken before the fourth cycle of nivolumab. The source of this sequence is a human donor with classical Hodgkin lymphoma. The chain is built from TRBV5-5 and TRBJ1-2; possible D gene TRBD1, 5 bases. In DNA, the CDR3 is TGTGCCAGCAGCCCCCGGGGGGGTTACTATGGCTACACCTTC. Its protein is CASSPRGGYYGYTF.